Listed below are T cell receptor beta chains from one sample, sequenced in a study of HIV-infected children after antiretroviral therapy interruption. Using its own MiXCR run on the 3' RACE reads, TCRdb lists one record per CDR3 protein. The sample holds about 7,000 distinct CDR3 sequences, about 15% seen once. The sample was CD45RO+ CD8+ T cells from PBMCs, pooled from several time points, taken from a donor given antiretroviral therapy, either interrupted or continuous. All receptors come from a pool of human donors with HIV. The CDR3 runs from the conserved cysteine through the conserved F or W. The order of the fields is clone size, V gene, D gene, J gene, CDR3 DNA, CDR3 protein. A D gene is named only where the DNA matches it firmly. Size is stated for part of the rows, as once, few or many counts, or as a class when the clone is expanded.

size: many
V: TRBV12-3/TRBV12-4
D: TRBD2
J: TRBJ2-6
DNA: TGTGCCAGCAGTGCTACTAGCGCTGGGGCCAACGTCCTGACTTTC
CDR3: CASSATSAGANVLTF

size: -
V: TRBV24-1
D: TRBD1
J: TRBJ1-5
DNA: TGTGCCACCAGTGACCCGGGACAGGGGGCAAAGCAGCCCCAGCATTTT
CDR3: CATSDPGQGAKQPQHF

size: many
V: TRBV20-1
D: TRBD2
J: TRBJ2-3
DNA: TGCAGTGCCTCTGGGACTAGCGTCACAGATACGCAGTATTTT
CDR3: CSASGTSVTDTQYF

size: -
V: TRBV3-2
D: -
J: TRBJ2-3
DNA: TGTGCCAGCTGGGACAGACGCACTAGCACAGATACGCAGTATTTT
CDR3: CASWDRRTSTDTQYF

size: -
V: TRBV18
D: TRBD1
J: TRBJ2-2
DNA: TGTGCCAGCTCACCCCTCCACAGGGGGCCGGACACCGGGGAGCTGTTTTTT
CDR3: CASSPLHRGPDTGELFF

size: few
V: TRBV7-3
D: TRBD2
J: TRBJ2-7
DNA: TGTGCCAGCAGCAGCGACCAGCGGGGAGAGCAGTACTTC
CDR3: CASSSDQRGEQYF

size: many
V: TRBV7-6
D: TRBD2
J: TRBJ2-1
DNA: TGTGCCAGCAGCCGAAGACTAGCGGGACCAAACAATGAGCAGTTCTTC
CDR3: CASSRRLAGPNNEQFF

size: many
V: TRBV5-1
D: -
J: TRBJ2-5
DNA: TGCGCCAGCAGCTTGGGGGCTTCTCTACAGACCCAGTACTTC
CDR3: CASSLGASLQTQYF

size: medium-sized
V: TRBV2
D: -
J: TRBJ1-2
DNA: TGTGCCAGCAGTGAAGATTCTTTCCCTCCCGGTAGCTACACCTTC
CDR3: CASSEDSFPPGSYTF

size: many
V: TRBV10-3
D: -
J: TRBJ1-4
DNA: TGTGCCATCAGGGAAGGAGGCCTTACAGAACTGTTTTTT
CDR3: CAIREGGLTELFF

size: -
V: TRBV2
D: -
J: TRBJ2-3
DNA: TGTGCCAGCAGTGCCAGCTGGGGTACGGGCACAGATACGCAGTATTTT
CDR3: CASSASWGTGTDTQYF

size: -
V: TRBV24-1
D: TRBD1
J: TRBJ2-7
DNA: TGTGCCACCAGTGATGCAGGGGGCGCCCCCTACGAGCAGTACTTC
CDR3: CATSDAGGAPYEQYF

size: many
V: TRBV6-1
D: -
J: TRBJ1-1
DNA: TGTGCCAGCAGTGCCAGCCTGGACACTGAAGCTTTCTTT
CDR3: CASSASLDTEAFF

size: -
V: TRBV5-1
D: -
J: TRBJ1-5
DNA: TGCGCCAGCAGCTCAGACGGATCTAGTAGCAATCAGCCCCAGCATTTT
CDR3: CASSSDGSSSNQPQHF

size: many
V: TRBV12-3/TRBV12-4
D: TRBD1
J: TRBJ1-4
DNA: TGTGCCACAGACAGGGGTACAGATGAAAAACTGTTTTTT
CDR3: CATDRGTDEKLFF

size: -
V: TRBV27
D: -
J: TRBJ1-5
DNA: TGTGCCAGCAGTCTCCGACCAGGAGGAGGCGGCAATCAGCCCCAGCATTTT
CDR3: CASSLRPGGGGNQPQHF

size: medium-sized
V: TRBV29-1
D: TRBD1
J: TRBJ2-7
DNA: TGCAGCGTTGTGGGACAGGCCTACGAGCAGTACTTC
CDR3: CSVVGQAYEQYF

size: many
V: TRBV3-1
D: TRBD1
J: TRBJ1-1
DNA: TGTGCCAGCAGCCAAGCCGACAGGGGTGAAGCTTTCTTT
CDR3: CASSQADRGEAFF

size: medium-sized
V: TRBV28
D: TRBD2
J: TRBJ2-7
DNA: TGTGCCAGCAGTGCCCTTAGCGGGAGGGCCGACGAGCAGTACTTC
CDR3: CASSALSGRADEQYF

size: many
V: TRBV3-1
D: TRBD2
J: TRBJ2-7
DNA: TGTGCCAGCAGCCGACTAGCGGGGGCCTACGAGCAGTACTTC
CDR3: CASSRLAGAYEQYF

size: medium-sized
V: TRBV7-9
D: -
J: TRBJ1-4
DNA: TGTGCCAGCAGCTTCGGGGCCCTGGCTAATGAAAAACTGTTTTTT
CDR3: CASSFGALANEKLFF

size: -
V: TRBV4-3
D: TRBD1
J: TRBJ2-7
DNA: TGCGCCACCAGCCAAGGACAGGGCACCTACGAGCAGTACTTC
CDR3: CATSQGQGTYEQYF